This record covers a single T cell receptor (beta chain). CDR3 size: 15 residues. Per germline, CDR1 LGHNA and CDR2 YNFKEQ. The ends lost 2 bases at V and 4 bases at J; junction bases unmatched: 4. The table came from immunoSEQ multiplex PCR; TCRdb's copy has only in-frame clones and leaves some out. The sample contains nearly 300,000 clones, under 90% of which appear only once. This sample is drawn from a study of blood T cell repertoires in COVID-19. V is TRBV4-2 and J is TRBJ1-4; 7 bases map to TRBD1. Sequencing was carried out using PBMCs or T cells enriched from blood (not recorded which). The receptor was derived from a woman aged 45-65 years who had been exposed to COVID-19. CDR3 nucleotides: TGTGCCAGCAGCCAAAGGCAGGGGGATAATGAAAAACTGTTTTTT. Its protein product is CASSQRQGDNEKLFF.